A selection of T cell receptor beta chains follows, all from one sample in a study of T-cell reconstitution after alpha-beta-depleted transplantation in children. TCRdb re-derived calls from the PCR reads in MiXCR, one entry per CDR3 protein. The table shows a few hundred thousand distinct CDR3 sequences, with more than 20% occurring only once. This sample comprised PBMCs, mostly from graft donor cells, obtained 360 days after TCRalphabeta/CD19-depleted stem cell transplant. These TCRs come from a female patient under 10 years old who had a stem cell transplant for congenital amegakaryocytic thrombocytopenia, so the T cells may come from the graft donor. Each CDR3 is given without its conserved first and last residue.

>TRBV7-2
ASSLSSGSLNEQF
>TRBV20-1
SATSGGAGETQY
>TRBV3-1
ASSQDLSNRANTEAF
>TRBV20-1
SASQGAGYGYT
>TRBV28
ASSLFGQGNYEQY
>TRBV14
ASSFRQVYNEQF
>TRBV5-1
ASSLGGEWNTGELF
>TRBV12-3/TRBV12-4
ASSLYEGTGELF
>TRBV2
ASSELRGGYT
>TRBV7-8
ASSLVGAGDLYSNQPQH
>TRBV5-5
ASSLGRDNQPQH
>TRBV7-6
ASSLWAPGVDSPLH
>TRBV6-5
ASSYVGGNTEAF
>TRBV29-1
SGLDRSSGNTIY
>TRBV19
ASSIGSYEQY
>TRBV20-1
SARSYQTDEQY
>TRBV3-1
ASSPLQRVYGYT
>TRBV29-1
SVMRGAHSETQY
>TRBV4-2
ASSQEMLAGPLSTDTQY
>TRBV7-9
ASSLGVVLGTQY
>TRBV18
ASSPTGVTDTQY
>TRBV4-1
ASSDRDNLREQY
>TRBV4-1
ASSQVNPLGYT
>TRBV28
ASNTGRPKNIQY
>TRBV10-3
AISSRRDRARNEQY
>TRBV6-2/TRBV6-3
ASSTLGLSHWEQY
>TRBV29-1
SVEEPQETQY
>TRBV2
ASSPDLANYGYT
>TRBV5-1
ASSPQGLIEQY
>TRBV4-3
ASSQSSWREVVDTQY
>TRBV12-3/TRBV12-4
ASSLVSGQETQY
>TRBV15
ATSPRAAGVGYT
>TRBV20-1
SAKPSGSYNEQF
>TRBV4-2
ASSHGGLAGEKETQY
>TRBV20-1
SASSQINEKLF
>TRBV6-2/TRBV6-3
ATGRAEQF
>TRBV12-3/TRBV12-4
ASSLEAGEYNEQF
>TRBV4-1
ASSQDVGRLSSYNEQF
>TRBV12-3/TRBV12-4
ASSFGKTVGNYEQY
>TRBV10-3
AISDAGIIDEQF
>TRBV18
ASSPNRDVTEAF
>TRBV6-2/TRBV6-3
ASSYSRVGGEQY
>TRBV29-1
SVDGGYT
>TRBV2
ASSDPLRGGELF
>TRBV7-9
ASSPRTGTYQETQY
>TRBV27
ASSSRLVGELF
>TRBV16
ASSLYGPGNTEAF
>TRBV29-1
SVSTWSYEQY
>TRBV5-1
ASSRDLEHGYT
>TRBV7-6
ASSLAQGNQPQH
>TRBV21-1
ASSNKWTSGVHNEQF